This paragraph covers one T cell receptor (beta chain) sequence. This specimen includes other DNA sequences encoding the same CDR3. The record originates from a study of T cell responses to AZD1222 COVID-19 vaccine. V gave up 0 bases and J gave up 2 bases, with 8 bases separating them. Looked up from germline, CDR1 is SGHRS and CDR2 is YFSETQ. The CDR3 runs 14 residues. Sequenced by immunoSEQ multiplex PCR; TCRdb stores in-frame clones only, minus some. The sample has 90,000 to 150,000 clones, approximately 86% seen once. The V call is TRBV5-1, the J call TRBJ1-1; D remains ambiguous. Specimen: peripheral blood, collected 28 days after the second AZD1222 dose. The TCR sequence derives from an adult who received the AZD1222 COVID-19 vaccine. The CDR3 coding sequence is TGCGCCAGCAGCTTGGGGGCAGTTAACACTGAAGCTTTCTTT. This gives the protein CASSLGAVNTEAFF.